The next 18 T cell receptor beta chains were all read from a single sample in a study of blood T cell repertoires in COVID-19 (dated by TCRdb to the early 2020s). Library preparation employed the immunoSEQ multiplex PCR assay. Sourced from immuneACCESS, this table was stored by TCRdb with only in-frame sequences that have V and J called. A share of the clones is absent; for the studies checked, an unresolved V gene accounts for under half, and the remainder has no known explanation. This sample comprises about 160,000 clones, approximately 82% of them detected only once. Around 18% of the sample lies in the top ten. What was sequenced was PBMCs or T cells enriched from blood (not recorded which). All receptors derive from a man in his sixties who had recovered from COVID-19.

Regarding this clone: The junction departs from germline at one end; a sequencing error may be responsible. V is TRBV7-7 and J is TRBJ2-5; TRBD1 matches 8 bases. Germline V CDR1 and CDR2: SSHAT, FNYEAQ (reference sequence). There are 16 residues in the CDR3. CDR3 nucleotide sequence: TGTGCTAGCAGCTTAGGGGCGACAGGGGTTTCAGAGACCCAGTACTTC. Protein sequence: CASSLGATGVSETQYF.

The chain has TRBV9 and TRBJ2-5; 13 positions match TRBD2. The germline CDR1 and CDR2 sequences are SGDLS and YYNGEE. V lost 3 bases to trimming and J lost 5 bases; unmatched junction nucleotides: 7. This CDR3 has 16 residues. CDR3 coding DNA: TGTGCCAGCAGCGAAACTAGCGGGAGGGGACTGGAGACCCAGTACTTC. Its translation is CASSETSGRGLETQYF.

The chain has TRBV2 and TRBJ1-2; the D is unclear. The CDR3 sequence is 12 residues long. V was pared by 4 bases and J by 13 bases, with 16 bases between. CDR1 is SNHLY, CDR2 FYNNEI, per germline. The CDR3 protein is CASSAGTLRFTF. The CDR3 DNA reads as TGTGCCAGCAGTGCGGGAACTCTTAGGTTCACCTTC. Full variable domain (missing parts from reference TRBV2 and TRBJ1-2): EPEVTQTPSHQVTQMGQEVILRCVPISNHLYFYWYRQILGQKVEFLVSFYNNEISEKSEIFDDQFSVERPDGSNFTLKIRSTKLEDSAMYFCASSAGTLRFTFGSGTRLTVV.

This clone was detected only once. The chain employs TRBV7-3 and TRBJ1-1, with D possibly TRBD1 on 5 matching bases. Germline V gene data show CDR1 as SGHTA and CDR2 as FQGTGA. V lost 4 bases and J 1 base, leaving 7 bases between the germline ends. This CDR3 contains 13 residues. CDR3 nucleotide sequence: TGTGCCAGCAGCTCCCAGGGGAACACTGAAGCTTTCTTT. It codes for CASSSQGNTEAFF.

This clone was seen ten or more times. The chain couples TRBV6-6 to TRBJ2-1, with 7 positions matching TRBD1. CDR1 is MNHNY and CDR2 is SVGAGI in the germline V gene (reference sequence). CDR3 length equals 15 residues. The V segment lost 4 bases and the J segment 4 bases; nucleotides outside the gene matches: 7. The CDR3 DNA is TGTGCCAGCAGTTCCGGGACAGAGAAATACAATGAGCAGTTCTTC. Translating it yields CASSSGTEKYNEQFF.

This clone was seen once. The CDR3 sequence is CASSPTGFEQYF. CDR3 coding DNA: TGTGCCAGCAGCCCGACAGGGTTCGAGCAGTACTTC. This rearrangement joins TRBV3-1 (or the pseudogene TRBV3-2) to TRBJ2-7, with 7 bases fitting TRBD1. The CDR3 runs to 12 residues. Per germline, CDR1 LGHDT and CDR2 YNNKEL (reference sequence). J was trimmed by 6 bases and V by 4 bases; bases with no gene match: 3.

V and J are TRBV27 and TRBJ1-1, with D hard to call. Trimming pared 6 bases from V and 11 bases from J, leaving 22 bases between. Germline V lookup: CDR1 MNHEY, CDR2 SMNVEV (reference sequence). The CDR3 is 14 residues long. CDR3 residues: CASSPGNSGEKAFF. The CDR3 nucleotides are TGTGCCAGCAGCCCGGGGAACAGCGGGGAGAAGGCTTTCTTT.

This rearrangement joins TRBV7-3 to TRBJ2-5; 7 bases fit TRBD1. CDR3 length: 15 amino acids. Germline trimming cut 5 bases from V and 2 bases from J; bases unmatched to any gene: 8. CDR1 and CDR2 (germline): SGHTA, FQGTGA. The CDR3 loop is CASSLQGFGQETQYF. In DNA form, the CDR3 reads TGTGCCAGCAGCCTACAGGGGTTTGGTCAAGAGACCCAGTACTTC.

The J gene is TRBJ2-5, the V gene TRBV2; 11 nucleotides match TRBD2. CDR3 length: 17 residues. Trimming cost V 6 bases and J 0 bases; bases outside gene matches: 9. Germline loops: CDR1 SNHLY, CDR2 FYNNEI. This CDR3 is CASSLSGGARNQETQYF. Here the CDR3 DNA reads TGTGCCAGCAGCCTTAGCGGGGGGGCAAGAAACCAAGAGACCCAGTACTTC. The variable domain in full, completed from reference TRBV2 and TRBJ2-5, reads EPEVTQTPSHQVTQMGQEVILRCVPISNHLYFYWYRQILGQKVEFLVSFYNNEISEKSEIFDDQFSVERPDGSNFTLKIRSTKLEDSAMYFCASSLSGGARNQETQYFGPGTRLLVL.

The V gene is TRBV28, the J gene TRBJ1-1, with D unclear. This CDR3 contains 12 residues. Germline-derived CDR1 and CDR2 are MDHEN and SYDVKM. V was clipped by 10 bases and J by 4 bases, with 13 bases between them. CDR3 in amino acids: CATAGGITEAFF. In DNA, the CDR3 is TGTGCCACCGCCGGCGGGATCACTGAAGCTTTCTTT.

The chain joins TRBV18 to TRBJ1-2; possibly TRBD1 for D (6 bases). The V gene lost 3 bases and the J gene lost 2 bases, with 16 bases spanning the gap. In germline, CDR1 is KGHSH, CDR2 LQKENI. CDR3 length: 16 residues. In nucleotides, the CDR3 is TGTGCCAGCTCACCCTCAGGGGCAGAGAAAAACTATGGCTACACCTTC. It is translated as CASSPSGAEKNYGYTF.

The chain couples TRBV7-8 to TRBJ2-7; D gene uncertain. V was trimmed by 1 base and J by 2 bases, leaving 15 bases between them. The CDR3 has 16 amino acids. Looked up from germline, CDR1 is SGHVS and CDR2 is FQNEAQ. The CDR3 DNA follows: TGTGCCAGCAGCTTAGTCGACCCCTCACGGGCCTACGAGCAGTACTTC. Protein product: CASSLVDPSRAYEQYF.

This clone was seen many times. The V call is TRBV6-5, the J call TRBJ1-5; 8 positions agree with TRBD1. The CDR3 extends over 15 amino acids. The ends lost 6 bases at V and 2 bases at J; junction bases unmatched: 6. From germline, CDR1 is MNHEY and CDR2 SVGAGI. CDR3 region: CASRTGGGGNQPQHF. In DNA, the CDR3 is TGTGCCAGCAGAACAGGGGGGGGAGGCAATCAGCCCCAGCATTTT.

J is TRBJ1-2 and V is TRBV7-6; D might be TRBD1 (6 bases). Per the germline V gene, CDR1 is SGHVS and CDR2 is FNYEAQ. The CDR3 runs to 16 residues. The germline V and J ends were trimmed by 4 bases and 2 bases, with 17 bases remaining between them. CDR3 region: CASSSFSDRKNYGYTF. CDR3 bases: TGTGCCAGCAGCTCCTTCTCAGACAGGAAAAACTATGGCTACACCTTC.

The V call is TRBV7-6, the J call TRBJ1-4, with 9 bases aligning to TRBD1. CDR3 length: 15 amino acids. The J segment lost 3 bases and the V segment lost 5 bases, leaving 4 bases of the junction unmatched. Germline values: CDR1 SGHVS, CDR2 FNYEAQ. Here the CDR3 reads CASSVRQGANEKLFF. The CDR3 nucleotides read TGTGCCAGCAGCGTCAGACAGGGGGCTAATGAAAAACTGTTTTTT.

CDR3 nucleotides: TGCGCCAGCAGGATAGGGACATTGAGCAATCAGCCCCAGCATTTT. It encodes CASRIGTLSNQPQHF. The chain joins TRBV5-1 to TRBJ1-5; D possibly corresponds to TRBD1 (6 bases). This CDR3 region has 15 residues. The germline V gene has CDR1 SGHRS and CDR2 YFSETQ. Trimming shortened V by 5 bases and J by 1 base, and 13 bases separated the two germline ends.

This clone came up many times. The V gene is TRBV19, the J gene TRBJ2-7; TRBD1 aligns across 8 bases. Germline CDR1 reads LNHDA; CDR2 reads SQIVND (reference sequence). J lost 0 bases, V lost 3 bases, and 19 bases had no gene match. The CDR3 has 20 residues. The DNA of the CDR3 is TGTGCCAGTAGTATTACTCCCCCCGGGACAGGCGTCCTTAGCTCCTACGAGCAGTACTTC. Translating gives CASSITPPGTGVLSSYEQYF.

The gene calls are TRBV2 and TRBJ2-2; D uncertain. CDR3 length: 13 amino acids. Germline V gene data show CDR1 as SNHLY and CDR2 as FYNNEI. V dropped 6 bases and J dropped 5 bases, with 10 bases sitting between them. The CDR3: CASRADQTGELFF. For the CDR3, the DNA is TGTGCCAGCAGGGCGGATCAAACCGGGGAGCTGTTTTTT.